This TCR beta chain was captured by sequencing in a study of identical twins. TCRdb ran MiXCR on the 5' RACE reads and lists one entry per CDR3 protein. The table shows 1.5 million to 2 million distinct CDR3 sequences, with about 32% occurring only once. Looked up from germline, CDR1 is MNHNY and CDR2 is SVGAGI (reference sequence). This CDR3 has 15 amino acids. Trimming took 0 bases from V and 3 from J; bases not matched to a gene: 5. This receptor was taken from a newborn girl in good health. The rearrangement joins TRBV6-6 to TRBJ2-7; 7 bases align to TRBD1. Specimen: cord blood. The CDR3 DNA reads TGTGCCAGCAGTTACTCAACAGGGGTGGGCTACGAGCAGTACTTC. Translation: CASSYSTGVGYEQYF.